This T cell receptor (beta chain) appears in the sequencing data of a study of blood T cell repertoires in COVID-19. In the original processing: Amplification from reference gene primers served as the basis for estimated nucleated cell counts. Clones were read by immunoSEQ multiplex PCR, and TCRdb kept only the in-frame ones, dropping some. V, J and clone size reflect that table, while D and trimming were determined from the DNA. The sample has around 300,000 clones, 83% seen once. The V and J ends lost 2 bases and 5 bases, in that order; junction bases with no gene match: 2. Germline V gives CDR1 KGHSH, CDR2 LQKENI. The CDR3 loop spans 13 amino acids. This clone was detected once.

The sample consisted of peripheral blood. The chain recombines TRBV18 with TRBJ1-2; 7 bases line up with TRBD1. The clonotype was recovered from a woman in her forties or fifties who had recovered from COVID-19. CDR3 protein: CASSPGTVYGYTF. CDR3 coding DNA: TGTGCCAGCTCACCAGGGACAGTTTATGGCTACACCTTC.